Listed below are T cell receptor beta chains from one sample, sequenced in a study of cytomegalovirus exposure and HLA in healthy donors. TCRdb's copy holds only in-frame clones and misses some; the assay was immunoSEQ multiplex PCR. The top ten clones hold around 0.24% of a sample with 150,000 to 200,000 clones, around 82% of them seen once. The specimen was PBMCs. These receptors originate from a boy aged 5-17 years in good health and CMV-seronegative. Each CDR3 is given with its conserved first and last residue. The D gene is left open where the match is weak. Clone size, where shown, is once, few, many, or a class for clones that have expanded.

d_gene: -
abundance: -
v_gene: TRBV28
j_gene: TRBJ1-3
CDR3aa: CASSASGQGNTIYF
CDR3nt: TGTGCCAGCAGTGCCTCTGGGCAGGGAAACACCATATATTTT

d_gene: -
abundance: -
v_gene: TRBV6-5
j_gene: TRBJ2-1
CDR3aa: CASSYSGNNPRDEQFF
CDR3nt: TGTGCCAGCAGTTACTCCGGGAACAATCCAAGGGATGAGCAGTTCTTC

d_gene: -
abundance: -
v_gene: TRBV6-1
j_gene: TRBJ1-2
CDR3aa: CASSEGDGGYGYTF
CDR3nt: TGTGCCAGCAGTGAAGGCGATGGGGGGTATGGCTACACCTTC

d_gene: TRBD1
abundance: -
v_gene: TRBV5-1
j_gene: TRBJ1-1
CDR3aa: CASSMQGAMNTEAFF
CDR3nt: TGCGCCAGCAGCATGCAGGGGGCTATGAACACTGAAGCTTTCTTT

d_gene: -
abundance: once
v_gene: TRBV6-6
j_gene: TRBJ1-1
CDR3aa: CASDPRESDTEAFF
CDR3nt: TGTGCCAGTGACCCGAGGGAGTCAGACACTGAAGCTTTCTTT

d_gene: TRBD1
abundance: -
v_gene: TRBV2
j_gene: TRBJ1-1
CDR3aa: CASSKTSGTGLEAFF
CDR3nt: TGTGCCAGCAGCAAAACCTCCGGGACAGGGCTTGAAGCTTTCTTT

d_gene: -
abundance: -
v_gene: TRBV25-1
j_gene: TRBJ2-2
CDR3aa: CASSVNRAAGELFF
CDR3nt: TGTGCCAGCAGTGTTAACAGGGCCGCCGGGGAGCTGTTTTTT

d_gene: -
abundance: once
v_gene: TRBV15
j_gene: TRBJ1-2
CDR3aa: CATSRDGRAVYGYTF
CDR3nt: TGTGCCACCAGCAGAGATGGGAGGGCGGTCTATGGCTACACCTTC

d_gene: -
abundance: -
v_gene: TRBV6-5
j_gene: TRBJ1-1
CDR3aa: CASNVGREAFF
CDR3nt: TGTGCCAGCAATGTGGGCCGTGAAGCTTTCTTT

d_gene: -
abundance: -
v_gene: TRBV6-4
j_gene: TRBJ2-5
CDR3aa: CASSPFSNGETQYF
CDR3nt: TGTGCCAGCAGTCCTTTCTCAAACGGGGAGACCCAGTACTTC

d_gene: -
abundance: -
v_gene: TRBV6-1
j_gene: TRBJ1-4
CDR3aa: CASSETSGLGGEKLFF
CDR3nt: TGTGCCAGCAGTGAGACCTCGGGACTAGGAGGGGAAAAACTGTTTTTT

d_gene: -
abundance: -
v_gene: TRBV7-6
j_gene: TRBJ2-7
CDR3aa: CSSSKRQAYEQYF
CDR3nt: TGTTCCAGCAGCAAACGGCAGGCCTACGAGCAGTACTTC

d_gene: TRBD2
abundance: -
v_gene: TRBV5-1
j_gene: TRBJ2-3
CDR3aa: CASSLQTSGIFSDTQYF
CDR3nt: TGCGCCAGCAGCTTGCAGACTAGCGGGATTTTCTCAGATACGCAGTATTTT

d_gene: TRBD1
abundance: -
v_gene: TRBV2
j_gene: TRBJ1-2
CDR3aa: CASRGDSGFYYGYTF
CDR3nt: TGTGCCAGCAGGGGGGACAGCGGTTTCTACTATGGCTACACCTTC

d_gene: TRBD1
abundance: -
v_gene: TRBV10-3
j_gene: TRBJ1-2
CDR3aa: CAISESTGNNGYTF
CDR3nt: TGTGCCATCAGTGAGTCGACAGGGAATAATGGCTACACCTTC

d_gene: -
abundance: -
v_gene: TRBV6-1
j_gene: TRBJ2-7
CDR3aa: CASSEGSGLTYEQYF
CDR3nt: TGTGCCAGCAGTGAAGGTTCAGGTCTTACCTACGAGCAGTACTTC

d_gene: -
abundance: -
v_gene: TRBV9
j_gene: TRBJ1-4
CDR3aa: CASSVQAADEKLFF
CDR3nt: TGTGCCAGCAGCGTACAGGCAGCAGATGAAAAACTGTTTTTT

d_gene: -
abundance: few
v_gene: TRBV6-5
j_gene: TRBJ2-2
CDR3aa: CASSYRRTGELFF
CDR3nt: TGTGCCAGCAGTTACCGCAGGACCGGGGAGCTGTTTTTT

d_gene: -
abundance: -
v_gene: TRBV4-3
j_gene: TRBJ1-2
CDR3aa: CASSQGVFGYGYTF
CDR3nt: TGCGCCAGCAGCCAAGGGGTCTTCGGGTATGGCTACACCTTC

d_gene: -
abundance: -
v_gene: TRBV21-1
j_gene: TRBJ1-2
CDR3aa: CASSKVWVDRGKNYTF
CDR3nt: TGTGCCAGCAGCAAAGTTTGGGTGGACAGGGGAAAAAACTACACCTTC

d_gene: TRBD1
abundance: -
v_gene: TRBV2
j_gene: TRBJ2-1
CDR3aa: CASSPTGGSFNEQFF
CDR3nt: TGTGCCAGCAGTCCGACAGGGGGCTCTTTTAATGAGCAGTTCTTC

d_gene: -
abundance: once
v_gene: TRBV5-1
j_gene: TRBJ2-7
CDR3aa: CASSLNLGGAGFTYEQYF
CDR3nt: TGCGCCAGCAGCCTAAATTTAGGGGGGGCAGGCTTTACCTACGAGCAGTACTTC

d_gene: -
abundance: -
v_gene: TRBV7-3
j_gene: TRBJ2-1
CDR3aa: CASSLATSVDEQFF
CDR3nt: TGTGCCAGCAGCTTAGCCACTAGTGTCGATGAGCAGTTCTTC

d_gene: TRBD1
abundance: -
v_gene: TRBV10-1
j_gene: TRBJ2-7
CDR3aa: CASSRMMTGEQYF
CDR3nt: TGCGCCAGCAGCCGCATGATGACAGGGGAGCAGTACTTC

d_gene: -
abundance: -
v_gene: TRBV7-2
j_gene: TRBJ2-1
CDR3aa: CATSVDEQFF
CDR3nt: TGTGCCACCTCGGTGGATGAGCAGTTCTTC

d_gene: TRBD2
abundance: once
v_gene: TRBV13
j_gene: TRBJ2-7
CDR3aa: CASSRGLASYEQYF
CDR3nt: TGTGCCAGCAGCCGGGGACTAGCTTCCTACGAGCAGTACTTC

d_gene: TRBD1
abundance: -
v_gene: TRBV7-8
j_gene: TRBJ1-1
CDR3aa: CASIGDRGNTEAFF
CDR3nt: TGTGCCAGCATCGGTGACAGGGGCAACACTGAAGCTTTCTTT

d_gene: TRBD2
abundance: -
v_gene: TRBV2
j_gene: TRBJ2-7
CDR3aa: CASSGTSGIYEQYF
CDR3nt: TGTGCCAGCAGTGGGACTAGCGGGATCTACGAGCAGTACTTC

d_gene: -
abundance: few
v_gene: TRBV6-4
j_gene: TRBJ1-1
CDR3aa: CASREGGLGTEAFF
CDR3nt: TGTGCCAGCAGAGAAGGGGGATTGGGCACTGAAGCTTTCTTT

d_gene: -
abundance: -
v_gene: TRBV19
j_gene: TRBJ2-3
CDR3aa: CASSSQGADTQYF
CDR3nt: TGTGCCAGTAGTAGCCAGGGTGCAGATACGCAGTATTTT

d_gene: -
abundance: -
v_gene: TRBV5-1
j_gene: TRBJ2-7
CDR3aa: CASRNRVGIGVQYF
CDR3nt: TGCGCCAGCAGAAACAGGGTGGGGATTGGGGTGCAGTACTTC

d_gene: -
abundance: few
v_gene: TRBV27
j_gene: TRBJ2-7
CDR3aa: CASSLSRGTYEQYF
CDR3nt: TGTGCCAGCAGTTTAAGCCGGGGGACCTACGAGCAGTACTTC

d_gene: TRBD2
abundance: -
v_gene: TRBV5-3
j_gene: TRBJ2-1
CDR3aa: CARSSRLAGGYNEQFF
CDR3nt: TGTGCCAGAAGCTCTAGACTAGCGGGGGGCTACAATGAGCAGTTCTTC

d_gene: -
abundance: -
v_gene: TRBV7-9
j_gene: TRBJ1-1
CDR3aa: CASSLDRVAFF
CDR3nt: TGTGCCAGCAGCTTAGACAGGGTGGCTTTCTTT

d_gene: TRBD2
abundance: -
v_gene: TRBV2
j_gene: TRBJ2-3
CDR3aa: CASSQWGLGLAGADTQYF
CDR3nt: TGTGCCAGCAGCCAGTGGGGTCTGGGACTAGCGGGAGCAGATACGCAGTATTTT

d_gene: -
abundance: -
v_gene: TRBV7-3
j_gene: TRBJ2-7
CDR3aa: CASSLTLGGRYEQYF
CDR3nt: TGTGCCAGCAGCTTAACCCTCGGGGGACGATACGAGCAGTACTTC

d_gene: -
abundance: once
v_gene: TRBV30
j_gene: TRBJ1-2
CDR3aa: CAWGRAGDYGYTF
CDR3nt: TGTGCCTGGGGCAGGGCAGGTGACTATGGCTACACCTTC

d_gene: -
abundance: -
v_gene: TRBV5-3
j_gene: TRBJ1-1
CDR3aa: CARSSQDGRHTEAFF
CDR3nt: TGTGCCAGATCTTCTCAGGACGGGAGGCACACTGAAGCTTTCTTT

d_gene: -
abundance: -
v_gene: TRBV7-2
j_gene: TRBJ2-3
CDR3aa: CASSLFPGLTGSTDTQYF
CDR3nt: TGTGCCAGCAGCTTATTCCCTGGGTTGACGGGAAGCACAGATACGCAGTATTTT

d_gene: -
abundance: once
v_gene: TRBV7-2
j_gene: TRBJ2-1
CDR3aa: CASSSNSLPSYNEQFF
CDR3nt: TGTGCCAGCAGCTCGAACTCTCTCCCCTCCTACAATGAGCAGTTCTTC

d_gene: TRBD1
abundance: -
v_gene: TRBV2
j_gene: TRBJ1-1
CDR3aa: CASSSPLGTGNTEAFF
CDR3nt: TGTGCCAGCAGTTCCCCCTTGGGGACAGGGAACACTGAAGCTTTCTTT

d_gene: TRBD2
abundance: once
v_gene: TRBV30
j_gene: TRBJ2-3
CDR3aa: CAWSVGRTSLDTQYF
CDR3nt: TGTGCCTGGAGTGTAGGTCGGACTAGCCTGGATACGCAGTATTTT

d_gene: -
abundance: -
v_gene: TRBV6-5
j_gene: TRBJ1-3
CDR3aa: CASTPGSGNTIYF
CDR3nt: TGTGCCAGCACCCCCGGTTCTGGAAACACCATATATTTT

d_gene: -
abundance: -
v_gene: TRBV5-1
j_gene: TRBJ2-3
CDR3aa: CASSLEGGGTDTQYF
CDR3nt: TGCGCCAGCAGCTTAGAGGGGGGGGGCACAGATACGCAGTATTTT

d_gene: -
abundance: -
v_gene: TRBV10-2
j_gene: TRBJ1-1
CDR3aa: CASSDTQGSNTEAFF
CDR3nt: TGCGCCAGCAGTGATACGCAGGGGTCGAACACTGAAGCTTTCTTT

d_gene: TRBD1
abundance: -
v_gene: TRBV7-8
j_gene: TRBJ1-1
CDR3aa: CASSRMRWGTGAEAFF
CDR3nt: TGTGCCAGCAGCCGCATGCGTTGGGGGACAGGGGCTGAAGCTTTCTTT

d_gene: -
abundance: -
v_gene: TRBV7-9
j_gene: TRBJ1-1
CDR3aa: CASSLAQGTEAFF
CDR3nt: TGTGCCAGCAGCTTAGCCCAGGGGACTGAAGCTTTCTTT

d_gene: TRBD2
abundance: once
v_gene: TRBV28
j_gene: TRBJ2-3
CDR3aa: CASSYGTSGREDTQYF
CDR3nt: TGTGCCAGCAGTTATGGGACTAGCGGGAGGGAGGATACGCAGTATTTT

d_gene: TRBD2
abundance: -
v_gene: TRBV19
j_gene: TRBJ2-7
CDR3aa: CASSTGTSGSGSSYEQYF
CDR3nt: TGTGCCAGTAGTACCGGGACTAGCGGGAGTGGGAGCTCCTACGAGCAGTACTTC

d_gene: -
abundance: -
v_gene: TRBV18
j_gene: TRBJ1-5
CDR3aa: CASSPGRYSNQPQHF
CDR3nt: TGTGCCAGCTCACCCGGGAGGTATAGCAATCAGCCCCAGCATTTT

d_gene: TRBD1
abundance: -
v_gene: TRBV28
j_gene: TRBJ1-1
CDR3aa: CASIGGPTEAFF
CDR3nt: TGTGCCAGCATAGGGGGCCCCACTGAAGCTTTCTTT

d_gene: -
abundance: -
v_gene: TRBV6-5
j_gene: TRBJ2-1
CDR3aa: CASRRHSHQQFF
CDR3nt: TGTGCCAGCAGGCGACATAGTCATCAGCAGTTCTTC

d_gene: -
abundance: few
v_gene: TRBV2
j_gene: TRBJ2-2
CDR3aa: CASSGQAGTGELFF
CDR3nt: TGTGCCAGCAGTGGACAGGCGGGCACCGGGGAGCTGTTTTTT

d_gene: TRBD2
abundance: -
v_gene: TRBV7-2
j_gene: TRBJ2-7
CDR3aa: CASSFTSGNYEQYF
CDR3nt: TGTGCCAGCAGCTTTACTAGCGGGAATTACGAGCAGTACTTC

d_gene: -
abundance: once
v_gene: TRBV18
j_gene: TRBJ1-5
CDR3aa: CASSPRSIGYRNNQPQHF
CDR3nt: TGTGCCAGCTCACCACGGTCGATTGGTTACAGGAACAATCAGCCCCAGCATTTT

d_gene: -
abundance: -
v_gene: TRBV23-1
j_gene: TRBJ2-5
CDR3aa: CASSHNRRQANGETQYF
CDR3nt: TGCGCCAGCAGTCACAATCGGAGACAGGCAAATGGGGAGACCCAGTACTTC

d_gene: TRBD1
abundance: -
v_gene: TRBV30
j_gene: TRBJ2-7
CDR3aa: CAWNLGQVSHEQYF
CDR3nt: TGTGCCTGGAACCTAGGACAGGTGTCCCACGAGCAGTACTTC

d_gene: TRBD2
abundance: -
v_gene: TRBV4-3
j_gene: TRBJ2-7
CDR3aa: CASSQGLARSYEQYF
CDR3nt: TGCGCCAGCAGCCAGGGACTAGCGCGATCCTACGAGCAGTACTTC

d_gene: -
abundance: -
v_gene: TRBV25-1
j_gene: TRBJ2-3
CDR3aa: CASRTADTQYF
CDR3nt: TGTGCCAGCAGAACGGCAGATACGCAGTATTTT